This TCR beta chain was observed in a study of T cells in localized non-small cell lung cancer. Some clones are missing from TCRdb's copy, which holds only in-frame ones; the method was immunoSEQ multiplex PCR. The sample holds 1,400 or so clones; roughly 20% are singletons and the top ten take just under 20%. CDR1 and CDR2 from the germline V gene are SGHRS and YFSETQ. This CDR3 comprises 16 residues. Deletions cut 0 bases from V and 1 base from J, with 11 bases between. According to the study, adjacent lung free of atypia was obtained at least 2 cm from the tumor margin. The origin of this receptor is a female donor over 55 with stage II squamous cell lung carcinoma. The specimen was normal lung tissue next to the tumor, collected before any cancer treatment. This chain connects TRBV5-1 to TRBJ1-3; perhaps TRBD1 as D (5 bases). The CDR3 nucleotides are TGCGCCAGCAGCTTGGAAGTTGGGGGTTCTGGAAACACCATATATTTT. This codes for CASSLEVGGSGNTIYF.